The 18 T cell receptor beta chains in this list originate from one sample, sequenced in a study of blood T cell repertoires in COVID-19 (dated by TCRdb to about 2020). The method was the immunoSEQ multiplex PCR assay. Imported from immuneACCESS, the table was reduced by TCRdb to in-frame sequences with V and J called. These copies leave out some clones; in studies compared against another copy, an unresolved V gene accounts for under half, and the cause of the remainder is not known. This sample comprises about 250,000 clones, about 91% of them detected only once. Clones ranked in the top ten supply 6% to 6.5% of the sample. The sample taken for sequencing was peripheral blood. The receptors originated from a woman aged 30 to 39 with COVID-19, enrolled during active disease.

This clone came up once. Written as DNA, the CDR3 is TGTGCCACCAGCAGCCCCGGGACAGCCGTCAATGAGCAGTTCTTC. It translates to CATSSPGTAVNEQFF. The chain is built from TRBV15 and TRBJ2-1, with 7 bases aligning to TRBD1. CDR3 length: 15 residues. J gave up 6 bases and V 3 bases, and 8 bases lay outside the gene matches. CDR1 is LNHNV, CDR2 YYDKDF, per germline (reference sequence).

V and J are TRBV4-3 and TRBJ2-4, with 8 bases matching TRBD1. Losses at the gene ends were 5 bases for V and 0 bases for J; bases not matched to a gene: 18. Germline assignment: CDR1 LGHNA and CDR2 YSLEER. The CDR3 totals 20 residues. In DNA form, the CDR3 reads TGCGCCAGCAGCGAAGTCCCGATAGTTGGACAGGGCCTAGCCAAAAACATTCAGTACTTC. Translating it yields CASSEVPIVGQGLAKNIQYF.

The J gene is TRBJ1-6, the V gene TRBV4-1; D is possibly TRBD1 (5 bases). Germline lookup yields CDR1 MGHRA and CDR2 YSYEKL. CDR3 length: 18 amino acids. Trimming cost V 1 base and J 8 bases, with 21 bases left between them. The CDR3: CASSQGGRGWGSDSPLHF. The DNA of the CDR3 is TGCGCCAGCAGCCAAGGGGGGAGGGGTTGGGGCTCGGATTCACCCCTCCACTTT.

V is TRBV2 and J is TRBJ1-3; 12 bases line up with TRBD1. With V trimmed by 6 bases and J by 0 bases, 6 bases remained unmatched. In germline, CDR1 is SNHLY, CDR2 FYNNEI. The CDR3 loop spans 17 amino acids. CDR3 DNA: TGTGCCAGCAGACGGGACAGGGGGCCCCACTCTGGAAACACCATATATTTT. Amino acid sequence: CASRRDRGPHSGNTIYF.

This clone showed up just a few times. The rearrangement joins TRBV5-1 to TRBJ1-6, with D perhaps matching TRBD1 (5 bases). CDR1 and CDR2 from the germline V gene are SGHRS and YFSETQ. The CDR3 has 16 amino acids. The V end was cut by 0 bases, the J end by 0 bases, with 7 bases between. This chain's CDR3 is CASSLDDSSYNSPLHF. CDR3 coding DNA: TGCGCCAGCAGCTTGGACGACAGCTCCTATAATTCACCCCTCCACTTT.

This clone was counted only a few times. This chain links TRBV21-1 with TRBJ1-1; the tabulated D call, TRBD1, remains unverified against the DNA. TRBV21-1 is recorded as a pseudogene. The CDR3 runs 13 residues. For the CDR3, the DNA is TGTGCCAGCGGACAGATCCTGAACACTGAAGCTTTCTTT. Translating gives CASGQILNTEAFF.

Here the CDR3 DNA reads TGCAGCGTTGAAACACCCTTTCGGGTCGGTAATGAAAAACTGTTTTTT. This translates into CSVETPFRVGNEKLFF. The rearrangement joins TRBV29-1 to TRBJ1-4; D is undetermined. V lost 2 bases to trimming and J lost 4 bases, with 17 bases between them. The CDR3 length is 16 residues. Germline values: CDR1 SQVTM, CDR2 ANQGSEA.

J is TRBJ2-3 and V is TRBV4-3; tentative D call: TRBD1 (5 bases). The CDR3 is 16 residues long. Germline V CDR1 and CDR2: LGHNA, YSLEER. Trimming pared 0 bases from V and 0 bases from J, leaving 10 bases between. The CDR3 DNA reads TGCGCCAGCAGCCAAGACCGACAGATTAGCACAGATACGCAGTATTTT. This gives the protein CASSQDRQISTDTQYF.

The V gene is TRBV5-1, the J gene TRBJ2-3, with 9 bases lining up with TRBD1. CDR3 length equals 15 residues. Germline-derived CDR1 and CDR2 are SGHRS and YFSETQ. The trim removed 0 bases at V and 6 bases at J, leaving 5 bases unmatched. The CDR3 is CASSLEDRGEDTQYF. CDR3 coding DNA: TGCGCCAGCAGCTTGGAGGACAGGGGTGAGGATACGCAGTATTTT.

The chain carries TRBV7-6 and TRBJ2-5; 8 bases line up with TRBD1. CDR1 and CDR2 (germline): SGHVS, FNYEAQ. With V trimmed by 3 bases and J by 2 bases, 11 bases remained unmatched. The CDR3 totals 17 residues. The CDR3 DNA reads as TGTGCCAGCAGCTTGCGGCCAGGGGGCGGGTTGCAAGAGACCCAGTACTTC. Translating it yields CASSLRPGGGLQETQYF.

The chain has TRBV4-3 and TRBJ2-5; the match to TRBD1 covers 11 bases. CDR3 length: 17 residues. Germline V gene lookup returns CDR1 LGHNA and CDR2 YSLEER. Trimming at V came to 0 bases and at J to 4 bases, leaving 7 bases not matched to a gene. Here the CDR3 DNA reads TGCGCCAGCAGCCAAGAGATGAGGACAGGGGGCTTAGAGACCCAGTACTTC. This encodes CASSQEMRTGGLETQYF.

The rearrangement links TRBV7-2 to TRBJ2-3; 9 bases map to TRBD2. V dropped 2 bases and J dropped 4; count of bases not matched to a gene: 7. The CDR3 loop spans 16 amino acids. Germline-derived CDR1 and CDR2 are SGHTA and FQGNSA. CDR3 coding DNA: TGTGCCAGCAGCTTAAAGGCGGGAGGGAGCTCAGATACGCAGTATTTT. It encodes CASSLKAGGSSDTQYF.

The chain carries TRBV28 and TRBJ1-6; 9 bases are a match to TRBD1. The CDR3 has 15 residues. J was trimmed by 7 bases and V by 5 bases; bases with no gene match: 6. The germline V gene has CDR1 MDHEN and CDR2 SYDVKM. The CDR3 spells CASSGGTGWNSPLHF. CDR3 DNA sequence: TGTGCCAGCAGTGGAGGGACAGGGTGGAATTCACCCCTCCACTTT.

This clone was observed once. CDR3 DNA sequence: TGTGCCAGCAGCCTGACACAGAGCGGCTACACCTTC. Protein product: CASSLTQSGYTF. This chain joins TRBV6-1 and TRBJ1-2; D is unresolved. Trimming left V 6 bases short and J 8 bases short, with 13 bases between. The CDR3 runs 12 residues. CDR1 is MNHNS, CDR2 SASEGT, per germline.

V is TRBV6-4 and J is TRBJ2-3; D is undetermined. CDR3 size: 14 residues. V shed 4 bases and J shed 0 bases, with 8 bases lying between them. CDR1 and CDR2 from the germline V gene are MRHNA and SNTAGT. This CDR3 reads CASSVDKSTDTQYF. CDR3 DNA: TGTGCCAGCAGTGTAGACAAAAGCACAGATACGCAGTATTTT.

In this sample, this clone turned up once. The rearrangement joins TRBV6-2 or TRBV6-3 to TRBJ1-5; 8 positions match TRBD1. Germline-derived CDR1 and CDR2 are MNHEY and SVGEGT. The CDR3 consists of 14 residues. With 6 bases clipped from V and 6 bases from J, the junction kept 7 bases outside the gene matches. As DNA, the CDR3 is TGTGCCAGCAGCCAGGACAGGGACACTCAGCCCCAGCATTTT. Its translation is CASSQDRDTQPQHF.

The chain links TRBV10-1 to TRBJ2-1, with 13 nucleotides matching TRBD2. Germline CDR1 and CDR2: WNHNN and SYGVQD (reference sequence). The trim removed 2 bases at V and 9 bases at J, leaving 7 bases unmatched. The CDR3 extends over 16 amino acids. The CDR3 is CASSEQRLAGGREQFF. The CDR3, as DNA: TGCGCCAGCAGTGAGCAAAGACTAGCGGGAGGTCGTGAGCAGTTCTTC.

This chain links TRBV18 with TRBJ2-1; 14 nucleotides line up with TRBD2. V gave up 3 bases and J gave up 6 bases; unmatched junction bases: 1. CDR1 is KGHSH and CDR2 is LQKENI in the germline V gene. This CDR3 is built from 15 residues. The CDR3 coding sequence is TGTGCCAGCTCACCGGGACTAGCGGGAGTCAATGAGCAGTTCTTC. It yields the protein CASSPGLAGVNEQFF.